This TCR beta chain came from a study of T cell repertoires in ileal Crohn's disease. On the study more broadly: All patients had surgery for stricturing (about 60%) or penetrating (around 40%) disease.

The V and J ends lost 1 base and 6 bases respectively, with 17 bases between them. Germline-derived CDR1 and CDR2 are SGHTA and FQGNSA. This CDR3 spans 16 amino acids. Included were adult ileal or ileocolonic Crohn's patients indicated for ileocolonic resection. Profiling relied on immunoSEQ multiplex PCR, and the TCRdb table lists in-frame clones only, not all of them. Here the sample spans 6,000 or so clones, 80% to 85% being singletons. The V call is TRBV7-2, the J call TRBJ2-3, with D tentatively TRBD1 or TRBD2 (6 bases each). This TCR was sampled from an adult with Crohn's disease. The specimen was ileal tissue. CDR3 residues: CASSLEGGFSSDTQYF. CDR3 nucleotides: TGTGCCAGCAGCTTAGAAGGGGGGTTCTCGTCCGATACGCAGTATTTT.